This entry concerns a single T cell receptor (beta chain). The antigen remains unidentified. This entry belongs to a study of graft-versus-host responses after intestinal transplantation. Findings of the study overall: Recipient marrow held GvH clones, some first seen in ileum or blood. Levels of circulating GvH clones at their peak were associated with early post-transplant HvG declines.

Sequencing used immunoSEQ multiplex PCR; TCRdb keeps in-frame clones, though not all of them. The sample yields 19,000 or so clones, around nine tenths seen once. Germline V CDR1 and CDR2: LNHDA, SQIVND (reference sequence). The CDR3 is 16 amino acids. The ends lost 1 base at V and 9 bases at J; junction bases unmatched: 6. J is TRBJ2-1 and V is TRBV19; 13 bases are shared with TRBD2. The sample consisted of PBMCs, taken 220 to 240 days after intestinal transplant. The TCR was taken from a human patient who received an intestinal transplant, so some T cells may come from the graft donor. This CDR3 reads CASSIVTSGGAGEQFF. In DNA, the CDR3 is TGTGCCAGTAGTATAGTCACTAGCGGGGGGGCTGGTGAGCAGTTCTTC.